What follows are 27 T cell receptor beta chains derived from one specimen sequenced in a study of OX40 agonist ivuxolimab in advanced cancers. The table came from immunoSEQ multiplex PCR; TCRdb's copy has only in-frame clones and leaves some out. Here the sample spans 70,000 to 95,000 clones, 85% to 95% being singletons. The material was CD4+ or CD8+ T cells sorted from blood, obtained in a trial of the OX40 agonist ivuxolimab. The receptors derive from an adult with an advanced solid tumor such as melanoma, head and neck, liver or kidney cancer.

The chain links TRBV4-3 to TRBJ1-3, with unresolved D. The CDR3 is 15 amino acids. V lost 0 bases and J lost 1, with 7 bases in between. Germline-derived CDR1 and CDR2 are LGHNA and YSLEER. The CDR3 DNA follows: TGCGCCAGCAGCCAAGACCCCGAATCTGGAAACACCATATATTTT. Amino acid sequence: CASSQDPESGNTIYF.

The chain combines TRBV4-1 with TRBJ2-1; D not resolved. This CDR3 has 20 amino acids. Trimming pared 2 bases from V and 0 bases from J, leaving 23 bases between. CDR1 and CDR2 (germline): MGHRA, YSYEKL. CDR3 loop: CASSQIVAVTADSSYNEQFF. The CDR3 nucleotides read TGCGCCAGCAGCCAAATTGTGGCTGTGACGGCCGATTCCTCCTACAATGAGCAGTTCTTC.

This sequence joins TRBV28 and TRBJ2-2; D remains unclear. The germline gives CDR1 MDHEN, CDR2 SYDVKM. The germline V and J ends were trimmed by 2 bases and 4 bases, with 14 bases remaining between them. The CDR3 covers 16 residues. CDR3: CASSLPTDEATGELFF. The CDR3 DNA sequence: TGTGCCAGCAGTTTACCAACAGATGAGGCCACCGGGGAGCTGTTTTTT.

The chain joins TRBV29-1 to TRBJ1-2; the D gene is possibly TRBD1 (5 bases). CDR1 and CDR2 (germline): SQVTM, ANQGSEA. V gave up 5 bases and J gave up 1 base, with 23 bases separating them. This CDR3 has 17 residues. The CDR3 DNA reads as TGCAGCGTTTCGGGGGAGCTCTCTCCTAGGGGTAACTATGGCTACACCTTC. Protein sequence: CSVSGELSPRGNYGYTF.

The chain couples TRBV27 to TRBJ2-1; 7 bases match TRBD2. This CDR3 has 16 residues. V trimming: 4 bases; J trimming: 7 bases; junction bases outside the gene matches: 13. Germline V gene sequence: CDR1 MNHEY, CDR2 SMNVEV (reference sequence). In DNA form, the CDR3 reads TGTGCCAGCAGTTCCAAACTAGCGACCATCGCGAATGAGCAGTTCTTC. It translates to CASSSKLATIANEQFF.

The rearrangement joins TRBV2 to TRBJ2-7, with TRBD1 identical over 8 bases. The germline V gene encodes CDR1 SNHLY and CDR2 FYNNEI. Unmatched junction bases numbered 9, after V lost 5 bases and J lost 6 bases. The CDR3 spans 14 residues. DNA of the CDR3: TGTGCCAGCAGTCCCGGGACAGGTCGGGGCGAGCAGTACTTC. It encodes CASSPGTGRGEQYF.

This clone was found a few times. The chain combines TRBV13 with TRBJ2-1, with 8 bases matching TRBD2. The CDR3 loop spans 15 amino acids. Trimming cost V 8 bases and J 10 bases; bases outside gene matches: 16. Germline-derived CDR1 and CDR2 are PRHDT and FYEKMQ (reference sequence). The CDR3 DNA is TGTGCCAGCTCCCCTCCGGGAAGCGGGAGTAGGGAGCAGTTCTTC. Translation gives CASSPPGSGSREQFF.

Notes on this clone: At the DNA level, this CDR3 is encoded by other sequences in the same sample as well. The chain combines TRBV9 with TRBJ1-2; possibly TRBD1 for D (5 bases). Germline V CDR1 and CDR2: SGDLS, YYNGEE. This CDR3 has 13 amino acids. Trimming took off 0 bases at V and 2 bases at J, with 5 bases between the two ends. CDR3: CASSVGGNYGYTF. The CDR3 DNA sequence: TGTGCCAGCAGCGTAGGGGGGAACTATGGCTACACCTTC. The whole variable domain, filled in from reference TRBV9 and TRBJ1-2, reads DSGVTQTPKHLITATGQRVTLRCSPRSGDLSVYWYQQSLDQGLQFLIQYYNGEERAKGNILERFSAQQFPDLHSELNLSSLELGDSALYFCASSVGGNYGYTFGSGTRLTVV.

As DNA, the CDR3 is TGTGCCAGCAGTAAAGGGGAAGAGGGTGAGCAGTTCTTC. Translating gives CASSKGEEGEQFF. The V and J genes are TRBV27 and TRBJ2-1; D possibly uses TRBD1 or TRBD2 (5 bases each). Trimming took 5 bases from V and 9 from J, leaving 14 bases between them. The CDR3 contains 13 residues. The germline gives CDR1 MNHEY, CDR2 SMNVEV (reference sequence).

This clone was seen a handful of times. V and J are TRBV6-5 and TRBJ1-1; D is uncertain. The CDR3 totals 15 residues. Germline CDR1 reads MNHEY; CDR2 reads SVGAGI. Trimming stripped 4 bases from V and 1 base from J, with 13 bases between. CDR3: CASSFLRHPNTEAFF. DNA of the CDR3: TGTGCCAGCAGTTTTTTGAGACACCCGAACACTGAAGCTTTCTTT.

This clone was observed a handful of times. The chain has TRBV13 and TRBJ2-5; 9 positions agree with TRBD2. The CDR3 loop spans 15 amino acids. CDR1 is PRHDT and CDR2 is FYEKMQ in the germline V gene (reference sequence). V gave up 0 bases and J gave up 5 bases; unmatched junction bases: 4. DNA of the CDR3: TGTGCCAGCAGCTTAGGCGGGACTAGCCGGGAGACCCAGTACTTC. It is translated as CASSLGGTSRETQYF. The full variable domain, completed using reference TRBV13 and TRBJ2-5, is AAGVIQSPRHLIKEKRETATLKCYPIPRHDTVYWYQQGPGQDPQFLISFYEKMQSDKGSIPDRFSAQQFSDYHSELNMSSLELGDSALYFCASSLGGTSRETQYFGPGTRLLVL.

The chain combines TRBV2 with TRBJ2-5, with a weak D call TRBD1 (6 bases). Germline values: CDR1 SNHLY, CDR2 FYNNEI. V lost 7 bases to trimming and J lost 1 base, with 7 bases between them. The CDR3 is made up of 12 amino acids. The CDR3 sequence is CASTQGQETQYF. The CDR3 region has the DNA TGTGCCAGCACACAGGGCCAAGAGACCCAGTACTTC.

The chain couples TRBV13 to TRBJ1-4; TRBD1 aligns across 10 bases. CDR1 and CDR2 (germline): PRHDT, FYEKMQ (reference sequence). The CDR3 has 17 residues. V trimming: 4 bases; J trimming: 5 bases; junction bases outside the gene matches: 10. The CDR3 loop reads CASSYYLDRGANEKLFF. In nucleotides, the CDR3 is TGTGCCAGCAGCTACTACCTGGACAGGGGGGCAAATGAAAAACTGTTTTTT.

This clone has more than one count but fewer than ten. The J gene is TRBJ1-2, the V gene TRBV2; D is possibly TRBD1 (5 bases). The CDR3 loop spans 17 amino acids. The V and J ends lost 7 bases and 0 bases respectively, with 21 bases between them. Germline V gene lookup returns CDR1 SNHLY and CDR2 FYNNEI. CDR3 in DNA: TGTGCCAGCACCCGGGGGAGCGGACCGGGAGCTAACTATGGCTACACCTTC. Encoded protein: CASTRGSGPGANYGYTF.

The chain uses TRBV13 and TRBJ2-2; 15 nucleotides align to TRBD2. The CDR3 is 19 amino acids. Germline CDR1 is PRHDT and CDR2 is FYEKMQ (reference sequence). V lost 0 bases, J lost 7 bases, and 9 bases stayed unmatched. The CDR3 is CASSLGLGLAGGPSGELFF. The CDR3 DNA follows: TGTGCCAGCAGCTTAGGCCTCGGACTAGCGGGAGGGCCGAGCGGGGAGCTGTTTTTT.

The CDR3 nucleotides read TGTGCCACCATGACAGGGATTAGGGAGCAGTACTTC. Protein product: CATMTGIREQYF. The chain combines TRBV2 with TRBJ2-7, with 7 bases aligning to TRBD1. Germline V lookup: CDR1 SNHLY, CDR2 FYNNEI. The CDR3 totals 12 residues. V trimming: 10 bases; J trimming: 7 bases; junction bases outside the gene matches: 10.

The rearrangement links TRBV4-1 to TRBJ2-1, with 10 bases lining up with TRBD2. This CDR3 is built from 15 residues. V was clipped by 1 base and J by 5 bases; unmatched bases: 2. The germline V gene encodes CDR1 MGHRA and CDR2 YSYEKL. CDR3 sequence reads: CASSQVLAGDNEQFF. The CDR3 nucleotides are TGCGCCAGCAGCCAAGTCCTAGCGGGGGACAATGAGCAGTTCTTC.

Here the CDR3 DNA reads TGTGCCAGCAGTTACGCTGGTTACAATGAGCAGTTCTTC. Protein product: CASSYAGYNEQFF. The chain has TRBV27 and TRBJ2-1; no reliable D call. Germline CDR1 and CDR2: MNHEY and SMNVEV (reference sequence). CDR3 size: 13 residues. Trimming cost V 4 bases and J 4 bases, with 8 bases left between them.

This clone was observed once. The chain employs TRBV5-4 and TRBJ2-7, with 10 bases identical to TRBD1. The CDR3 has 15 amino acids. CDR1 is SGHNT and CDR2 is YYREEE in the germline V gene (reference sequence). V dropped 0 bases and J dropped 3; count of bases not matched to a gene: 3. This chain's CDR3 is CASSLGTGGGYEQYF. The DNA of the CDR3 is TGTGCCAGCAGCTTGGGGACAGGGGGAGGCTACGAGCAGTACTTC.

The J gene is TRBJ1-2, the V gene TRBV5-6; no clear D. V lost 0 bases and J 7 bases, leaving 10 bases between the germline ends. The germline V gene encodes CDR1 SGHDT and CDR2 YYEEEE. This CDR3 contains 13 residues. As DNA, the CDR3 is TGTGCCAGCAGCTTGGGGCAGACTCTTGGCTACACCTTC. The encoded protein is CASSLGQTLGYTF.

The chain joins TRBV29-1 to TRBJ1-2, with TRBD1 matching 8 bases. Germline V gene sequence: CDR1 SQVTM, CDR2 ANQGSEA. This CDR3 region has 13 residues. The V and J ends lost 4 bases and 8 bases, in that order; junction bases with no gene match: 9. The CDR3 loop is CSVAVRGPGGYTF. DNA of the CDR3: TGCAGCGTTGCAGTCAGGGGGCCGGGAGGCTACACCTTC.

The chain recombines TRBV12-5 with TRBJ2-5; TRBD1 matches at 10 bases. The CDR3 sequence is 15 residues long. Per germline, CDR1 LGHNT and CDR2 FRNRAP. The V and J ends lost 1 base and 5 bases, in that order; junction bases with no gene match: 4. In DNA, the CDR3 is TGTGCTAGTGGTTTGGGACAGGGGGCGTGGGAGACCCAGTACTTC. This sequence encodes CASGLGQGAWETQYF.

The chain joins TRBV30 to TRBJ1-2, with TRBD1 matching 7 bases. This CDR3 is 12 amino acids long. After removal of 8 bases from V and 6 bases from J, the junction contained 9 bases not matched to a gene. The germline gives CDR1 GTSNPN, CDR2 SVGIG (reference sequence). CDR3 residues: CASKTGLNGYTF. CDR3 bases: TGTGCCAGCAAGACAGGGTTAAATGGCTACACCTTC.

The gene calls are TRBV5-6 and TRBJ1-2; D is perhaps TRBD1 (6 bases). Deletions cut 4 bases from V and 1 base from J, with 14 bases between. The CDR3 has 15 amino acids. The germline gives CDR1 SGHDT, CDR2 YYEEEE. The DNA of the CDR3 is TGTGCCAGCAGCGCACAGGGTAGCGTTAACTATGGCTACACCTTC. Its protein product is CASSAQGSVNYGYTF. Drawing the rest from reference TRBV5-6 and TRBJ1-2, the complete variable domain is DAGVTQSPTHLIKTRGQQVTLRCSPKSGHDTVSWYQQALGQGPQFIFQYYEEEERQRGNFPDRFSGHQFPNYSSELNVNALLLGDSALYLCASSAQGSVNYGYTFGSGTRLTVV.

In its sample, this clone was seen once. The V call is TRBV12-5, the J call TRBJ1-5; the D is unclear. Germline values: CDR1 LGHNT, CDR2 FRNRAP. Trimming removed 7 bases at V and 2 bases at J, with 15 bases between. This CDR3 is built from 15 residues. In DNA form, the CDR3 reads TGTGCTAGTGTACCGTCGGGTACTGGCAATCAGCCCCAGCATTTT. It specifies CASVPSGTGNQPQHF.

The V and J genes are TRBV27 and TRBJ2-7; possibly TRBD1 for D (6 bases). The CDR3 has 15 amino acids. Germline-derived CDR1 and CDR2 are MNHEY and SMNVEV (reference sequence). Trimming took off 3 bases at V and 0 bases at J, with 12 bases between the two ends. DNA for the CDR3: TGTGCCAGCAGTTTGGGAGACAGGAGCTCCTACGAGCAGTACTTC. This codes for CASSLGDRSSYEQYF.

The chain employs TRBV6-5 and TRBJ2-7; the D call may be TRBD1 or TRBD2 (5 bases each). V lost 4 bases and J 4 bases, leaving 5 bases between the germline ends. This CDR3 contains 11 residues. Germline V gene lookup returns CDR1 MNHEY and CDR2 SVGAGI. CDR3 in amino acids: CASSWGYEQYF. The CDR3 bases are TGTGCCAGCAGTTGGGGGTACGAGCAGTACTTC.